The 9 T cell receptor beta chains given below trace back to one sample, sequenced in a study of blood T cell repertoires in COVID-19 (dated by TCRdb to about 2020). Library preparation was by the immunoSEQ multiplex PCR assay. TCRdb provides this immuneACCESS table in a form limited to in-frame rearrangements. Some clones are lacking; in checked studies, under half of them reflect an unresolved V gene, and why the rest are absent is not known. The sample table contains about 27,000 clones; only one count was recorded for 88% of them. The biggest ten clones account for approximately 7.7% of the sample. Sequences were obtained from peripheral blood. The receptors come from a woman in her fifties or sixties with active COVID-19.

CDR3 in amino acids: CASSSRTGSHQETQYF. CDR3 nucleotide sequence: TGTGCCAGCAGCTCAAGGACAGGGTCCCACCAAGAGACCCAGTACTTC. This chain joins TRBV11-2 and TRBJ2-5, with 8 bases identical to TRBD1. V was pared by 4 bases and J by 0 bases, with 7 bases of the junction left unmatched. CDR1 and CDR2 from the germline V gene are SGHAT and FQNNGV. The CDR3 extends over 16 amino acids.

The V gene is TRBV9, the J gene TRBJ2-1; 11 bases fit TRBD2. This CDR3 is 14 amino acids long. The V gene's germline CDR1 is SGDLS and CDR2 YYNGEE. Trimming removed 3 bases from V and 8 bases from J; junction bases left unmatched: 4. The DNA of the CDR3 is TGTGCCAGCAGCGGGACTAGCGGGCTCTATGAGCAGTTCTTC. It yields the protein CASSGTSGLYEQFF. Variable domain in full (rest from reference TRBV9 and TRBJ2-1): DSGVTQTPKHLITATGQRVTLRCSPRSGDLSVYWYQQSLDQGLQFLIQYYNGEERAKGNILERFSAQQFPDLHSELNLSSLELGDSALYFCASSGTSGLYEQFFGPGTRLTVL.

The chain recombines TRBV7-3 with TRBJ2-7; 8 nucleotides align to TRBD1. V shed 1 base, J shed 2 bases, and the junction held 4 bases outside the gene matches. CDR3 length: 15 residues. Per the germline V gene, CDR1 is SGHTA and CDR2 is FQGTGA. CDR3 in amino acids: CASSLKGTGAYEQYF. The CDR3 bases are TGTGCCAGCAGCTTAAAAGGGACAGGAGCCTACGAGCAGTACTTC.

The gene calls are TRBV5-8 and TRBJ1-1; D not resolved. The CDR3 spans 15 residues. Germline-derived CDR1 and CDR2 are SGHTS and YDEGEE. V gave up 4 bases and J gave up 1 base, with 14 bases separating them. The CDR3 here is CASSPVGTGNTEAFF. For the CDR3, the DNA is TGTGCCAGCAGCCCGGTTGGTACGGGGAACACTGAAGCTTTCTTT.

V gene TRBV5-1 combines with J gene TRBJ2-6, with D perhaps TRBD1 (6 bases). Trimming left V 3 bases short and J 4 bases short, with 14 bases between. Germline CDR1 SGHRS, CDR2 YFSETQ. This CDR3 is 16 amino acids long. The DNA of the CDR3 is TGCGCCAGCAGCTCCCTGGACAGACCCGGGGCCAACGTCCTGACTTTC. Its translation is CASSSLDRPGANVLTF.

The J gene is TRBJ1-1, the V gene TRBV12-3 or TRBV12-4; D possibly corresponds to TRBD1 (6 bases). This CDR3 region has 13 residues. Trimming removed 8 bases from V and 0 bases from J, with 10 bases in between. The CDR3 sequence is CASQGQMNTEAFF. The CDR3 DNA sequence: TGTGCCAGCCAGGGGCAGATGAACACTGAAGCTTTCTTT.

This sequence joins TRBV5-1 and TRBJ2-4, with 9 bases that match TRBD2. In germline, CDR1 is SGHRS, CDR2 YFSETQ. The CDR3 totals 17 residues. With 0 bases clipped from V and 8 bases from J, the junction kept 12 bases outside the gene matches. The CDR3 nucleotides read TGCGCCAGCAGCTTGGTAGGGCGGGAGGGCCCAGGGGACATTCAGTACTTC. Translation: CASSLVGREGPGDIQYF.

This clone was counted a single time. The chain links TRBV7-3 to TRBJ2-3; 11 bases are shared with TRBD1. With 5 bases clipped from V and 4 bases from J, the junction kept 5 bases outside the gene matches. Germline V lookup: CDR1 SGHTA, CDR2 FQGTGA. This CDR3 has 15 amino acids. The CDR3: CASSPGQGAADTQYF. For the CDR3, the DNA is TGTGCCAGCAGCCCAGGACAGGGGGCAGCAGATACGCAGTATTTT.

The chain links TRBV20-1 to TRBJ1-2; TRBD1 matches at 8 bases. From germline, CDR1 is DFQATT and CDR2 SNEGSKA (reference sequence). The ends lost 3 bases at V and 8 bases at J; junction bases unmatched: 11. CDR3 length equals 14 residues. CDR3 loop: CSASGPGQGGGYTF. The CDR3 DNA reads TGCAGTGCTAGTGGGCCAGGACAGGGCGGAGGCTACACCTTC.